The clone carrying this TCR beta chain was found a few times. Its antigen is undetermined. The isolated RNA, all of it, was reverse transcribed, so expressed TCRB transcripts were what got sequenced. The data were produced by immunoSEQ multiplex PCR, yet TCRdb's version contains in-frame clones alone and is incomplete. The sample gives fewer than 550,000 clones, approximately 10% of which show up once; 0.035% to 0.05% is in the top ten. This record belongs to a study of beta chain features in type 1 diabetes. Looked up from germline, CDR1 is SGHTA and CDR2 is FQGNSA. The CDR3 contains 15 residues. The V end was cut by 3 bases, the J end by 5 bases, with 13 bases between. Study results and caveats: TCRB CDR3 length was moderately but significantly reduced in all four CD4+ subsets of Type 1 diabetes patients. Lower insertion and higher deletion counts appeared at VDJ junctions in type 1 diabetes patients.

Sequencing was carried out using naive CD4+ T cells from blood. V and J are TRBV7-2 and TRBJ2-2; D perhaps matches TRBD1 (5 bases). The receptor was isolated from a woman under 30 in good health. The CDR3 region has the DNA TGTGCCAGCAGCTTTCAAGCAGGGCGGACCGGGGAGCTGTTTTTT. It yields the protein CASSFQAGRTGELFF.